The following is a TCR beta chain sequence with its context. Its antigen is as yet unknown. The data were obtained in a study of OX40 agonist ivuxolimab in advanced cancers. Study-level information: Enrolled patients in dose escalation had cancers that were hepatocellular carcinoma, melanoma, renal cell or head and neck cancer. Aged roughly 23 to 79 with a mean of 60 years, they were less than 90% male.

General study points: At 0.1 to 3.0 mg/kg, clonal expansion of CD4+ and CD8+ blood T cells had occurred by week 6. Normalized expansion of T-cell clones was also low for some nonresponders.

Data came from immunoSEQ multiplex PCR; TCRdb stores just in-frame clones and leaves some out. The table lists 78,000 or so clones, roughly 92% of them singletons. With 0 bases removed from V and 7 bases from J, the gap between germline ends came to 5 bases. The CDR3 is 12 residues long. The germline CDR1 and CDR2 sequences are SGHRS and YFSETQ. The chain carries TRBV5-1 and TRBJ2-1; D is uncertain. The sequence was obtained from an adult with an advanced solid tumor such as melanoma, head and neck, liver or kidney cancer. Specimen: CD4+ or CD8+ T cells sorted from blood, collected in a trial of the OX40 agonist ivuxolimab. CDR3 amino acids: CASSLALNEQFF. CDR3 bases: TGCGCCAGCAGCTTGGCCTTAAATGAGCAGTTCTTC.